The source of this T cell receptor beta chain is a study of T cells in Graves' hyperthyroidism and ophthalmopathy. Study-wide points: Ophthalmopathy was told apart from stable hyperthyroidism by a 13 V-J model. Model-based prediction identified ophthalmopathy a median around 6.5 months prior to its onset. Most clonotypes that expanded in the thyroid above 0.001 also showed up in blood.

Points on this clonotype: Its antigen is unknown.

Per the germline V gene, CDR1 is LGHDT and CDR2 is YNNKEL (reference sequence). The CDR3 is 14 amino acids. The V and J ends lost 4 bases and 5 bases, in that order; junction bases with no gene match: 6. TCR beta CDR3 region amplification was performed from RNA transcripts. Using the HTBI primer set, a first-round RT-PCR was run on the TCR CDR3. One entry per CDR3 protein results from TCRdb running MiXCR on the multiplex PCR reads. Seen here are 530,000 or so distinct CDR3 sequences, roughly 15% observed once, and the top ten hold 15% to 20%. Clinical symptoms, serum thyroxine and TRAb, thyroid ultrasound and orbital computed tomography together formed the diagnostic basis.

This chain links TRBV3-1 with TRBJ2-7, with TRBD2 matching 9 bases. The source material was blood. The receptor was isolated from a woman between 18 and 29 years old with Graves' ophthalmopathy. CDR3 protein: CASSPIAGEDEQYF. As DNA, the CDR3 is TGTGCCAGCAGCCCTATAGCGGGAGAGGACGAGCAGTACTTC.